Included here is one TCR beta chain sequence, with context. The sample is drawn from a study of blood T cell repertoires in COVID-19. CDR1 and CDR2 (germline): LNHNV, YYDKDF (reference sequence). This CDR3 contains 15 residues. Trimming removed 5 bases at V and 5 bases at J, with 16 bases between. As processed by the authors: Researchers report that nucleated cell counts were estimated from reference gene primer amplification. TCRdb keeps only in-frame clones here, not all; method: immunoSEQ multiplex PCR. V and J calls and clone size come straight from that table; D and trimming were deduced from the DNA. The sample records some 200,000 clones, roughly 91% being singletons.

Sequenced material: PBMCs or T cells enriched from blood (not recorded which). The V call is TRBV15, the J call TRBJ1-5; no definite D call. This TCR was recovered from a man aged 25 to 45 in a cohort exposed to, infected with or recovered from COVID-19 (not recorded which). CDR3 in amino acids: CATSQVRQRDQPQHF. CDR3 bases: TGTGCCACCAGCCAAGTCCGGCAGCGTGATCAGCCCCAGCATTTT. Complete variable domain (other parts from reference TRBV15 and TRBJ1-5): DAMVIQNPRYQVTQFGKPVTLSCSQTLNHNVMYWYQQKSSQAPKLLFHYYDKDFNNEADTPDNFQSRRPNTSFCFLDIRSPGLGDTAMYLCATSQVRQRDQPQHFGDGTRLSIL.